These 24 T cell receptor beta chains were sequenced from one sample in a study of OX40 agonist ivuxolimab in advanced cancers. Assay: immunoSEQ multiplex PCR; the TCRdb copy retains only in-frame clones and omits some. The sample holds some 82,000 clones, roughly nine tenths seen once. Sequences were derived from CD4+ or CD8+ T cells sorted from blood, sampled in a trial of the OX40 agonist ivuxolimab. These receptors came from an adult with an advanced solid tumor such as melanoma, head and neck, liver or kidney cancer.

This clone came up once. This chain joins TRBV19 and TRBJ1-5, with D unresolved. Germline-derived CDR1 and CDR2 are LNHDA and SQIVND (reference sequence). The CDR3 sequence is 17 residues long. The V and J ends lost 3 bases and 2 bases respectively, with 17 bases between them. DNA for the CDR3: TGTGCCAGTAGTATCCTTATACAGACTATAGGCAATCAGCCCCAGCATTTT. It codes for CASSILIQTIGNQPQHF.

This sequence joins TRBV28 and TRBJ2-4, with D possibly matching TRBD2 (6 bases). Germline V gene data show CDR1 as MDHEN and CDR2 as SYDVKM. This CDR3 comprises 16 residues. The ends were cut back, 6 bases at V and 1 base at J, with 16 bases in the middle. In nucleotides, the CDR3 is TGTGCCAGCAGGGAGGAGGGAGACGGGGCCAAAAACATTCAGTACTTC. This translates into CASREEGDGAKNIQYF.

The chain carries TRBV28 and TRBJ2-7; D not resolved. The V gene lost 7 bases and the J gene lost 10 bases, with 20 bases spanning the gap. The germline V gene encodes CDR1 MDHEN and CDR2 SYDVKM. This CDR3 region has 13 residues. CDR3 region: CASTNRTPVIQYF. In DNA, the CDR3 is TGTGCCAGCACCAATAGGACCCCAGTTATTCAGTACTTC.

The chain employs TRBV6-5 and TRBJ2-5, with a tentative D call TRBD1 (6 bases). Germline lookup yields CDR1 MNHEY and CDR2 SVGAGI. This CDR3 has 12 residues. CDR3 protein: CAAGRGQETQYF. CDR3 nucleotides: TGTGCAGCCGGCAGGGGCCAAGAGACCCAGTACTTC.

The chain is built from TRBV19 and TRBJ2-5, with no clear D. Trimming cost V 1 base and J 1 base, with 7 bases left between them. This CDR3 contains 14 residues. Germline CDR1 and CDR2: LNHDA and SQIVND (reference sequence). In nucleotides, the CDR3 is TGTGCCAGTAGTATAGGAACCCTCCAAGAGACCCAGTACTTC. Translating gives CASSIGTLQETQYF.

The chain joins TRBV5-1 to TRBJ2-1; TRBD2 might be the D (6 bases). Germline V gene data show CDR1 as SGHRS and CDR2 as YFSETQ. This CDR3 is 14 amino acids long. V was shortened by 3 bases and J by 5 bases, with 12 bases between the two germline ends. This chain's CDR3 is CASSSRGVNNEQFF. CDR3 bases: TGCGCCAGCAGCTCGCGGGGAGTAAACAATGAGCAGTTCTTC.

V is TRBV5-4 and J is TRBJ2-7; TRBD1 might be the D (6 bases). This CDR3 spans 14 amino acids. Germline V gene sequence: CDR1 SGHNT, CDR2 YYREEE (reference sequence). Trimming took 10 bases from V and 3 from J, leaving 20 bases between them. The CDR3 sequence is CAVSKIPGVYEQYF. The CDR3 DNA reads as TGTGCCGTGTCGAAAATTCCAGGGGTCTACGAGCAGTACTTC.

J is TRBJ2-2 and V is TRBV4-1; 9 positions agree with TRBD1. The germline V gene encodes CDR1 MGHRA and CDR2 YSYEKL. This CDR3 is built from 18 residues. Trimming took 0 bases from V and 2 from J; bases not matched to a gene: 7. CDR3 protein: CASSQDRGTGPNTGELFF. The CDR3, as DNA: TGCGCCAGCAGCCAAGATCGAGGGACAGGGCCTAACACCGGGGAGCTGTTTTTT.

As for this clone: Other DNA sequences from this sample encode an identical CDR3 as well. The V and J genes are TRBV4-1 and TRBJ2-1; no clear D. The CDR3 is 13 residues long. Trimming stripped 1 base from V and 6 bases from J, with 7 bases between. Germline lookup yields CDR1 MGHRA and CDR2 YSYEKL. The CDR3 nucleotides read TGCGCCAGCAGCCAAGTAGCAGGCAATGAGCAGTTCTTC. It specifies CASSQVAGNEQFF.

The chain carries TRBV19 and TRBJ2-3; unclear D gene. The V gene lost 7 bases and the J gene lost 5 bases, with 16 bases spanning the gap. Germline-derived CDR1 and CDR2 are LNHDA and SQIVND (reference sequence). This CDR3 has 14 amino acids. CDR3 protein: CASTRTNTGDTQYF. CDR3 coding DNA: TGTGCCAGTACTCGGACGAATACGGGAGATACGCAGTATTTT. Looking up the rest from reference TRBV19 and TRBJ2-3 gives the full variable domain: DGGITQSPKYLFRKEGQNVTLSCEQNLNHDAMYWYRQDPGQGLRLIYYSQIVNDFQKGDIAEGYSVSREKKESFPLTVTSAQKNPTAFYLCASTRTNTGDTQYFGPGTRLTVL.

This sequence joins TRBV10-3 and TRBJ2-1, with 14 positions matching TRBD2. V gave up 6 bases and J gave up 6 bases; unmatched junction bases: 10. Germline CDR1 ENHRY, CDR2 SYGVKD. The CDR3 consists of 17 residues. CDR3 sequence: CAISGTSGSVFSNEQFF. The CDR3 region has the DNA TGTGCCATCAGCGGGACTAGCGGGAGCGTCTTCAGCAATGAGCAGTTCTTC.

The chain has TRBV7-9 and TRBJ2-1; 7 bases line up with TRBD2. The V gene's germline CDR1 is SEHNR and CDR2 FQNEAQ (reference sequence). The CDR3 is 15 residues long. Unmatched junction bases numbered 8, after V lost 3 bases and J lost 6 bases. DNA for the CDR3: TGTGCCAGCAGCTTTCTAGCGGCGACCGGCAATGAGCAGTTCTTC. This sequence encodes CASSFLAATGNEQFF.

CDR3 loop: CASSFTGLAGGPGEQYF. As DNA, the CDR3 is TGTGCCAGCAGCTTCACAGGGCTGGCGGGAGGGCCGGGCGAGCAGTACTTC. J is TRBJ2-7 and V is TRBV7-2; TRBD2 agrees at 9 bases. With V trimmed by 3 bases and J by 6 bases, 15 bases remained unmatched. This CDR3 spans 17 amino acids. The germline CDR1 and CDR2 sequences are SGHTA and FQGNSA.

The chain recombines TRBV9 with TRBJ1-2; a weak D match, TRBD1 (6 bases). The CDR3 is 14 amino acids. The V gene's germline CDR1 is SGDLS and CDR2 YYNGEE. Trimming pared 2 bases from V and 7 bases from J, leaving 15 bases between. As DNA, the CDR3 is TGTGCCAGCAGCGTGACGGACAGACTTGGTGGCTACACCTTC. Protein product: CASSVTDRLGGYTF.

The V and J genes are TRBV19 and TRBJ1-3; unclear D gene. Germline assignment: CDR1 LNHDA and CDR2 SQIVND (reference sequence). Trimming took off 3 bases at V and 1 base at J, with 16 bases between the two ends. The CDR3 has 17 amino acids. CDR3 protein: CASSIYLWTASGNTIYF. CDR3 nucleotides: TGTGCCAGTAGTATTTACCTCTGGACGGCTTCTGGAAACACCATATATTTT.

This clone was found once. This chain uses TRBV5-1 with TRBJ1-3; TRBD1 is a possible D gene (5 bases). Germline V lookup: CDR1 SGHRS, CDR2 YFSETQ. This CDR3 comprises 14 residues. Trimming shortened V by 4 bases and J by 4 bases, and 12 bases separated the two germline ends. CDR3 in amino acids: CASSPTGGGNTIYF. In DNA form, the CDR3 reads TGCGCCAGCAGCCCAACAGGAGGCGGAAACACCATATATTTT.

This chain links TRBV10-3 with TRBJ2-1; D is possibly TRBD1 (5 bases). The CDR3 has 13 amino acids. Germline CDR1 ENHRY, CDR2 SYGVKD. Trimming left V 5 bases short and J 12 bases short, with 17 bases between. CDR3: CAISNEDRRRQFF. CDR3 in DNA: TGTGCCATCAGTAACGAAGACAGAAGGCGGCAGTTCTTC.

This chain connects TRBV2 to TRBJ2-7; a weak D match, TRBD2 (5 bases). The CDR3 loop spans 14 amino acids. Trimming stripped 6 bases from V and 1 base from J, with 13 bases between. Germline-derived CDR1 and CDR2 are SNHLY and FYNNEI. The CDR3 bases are TGTGCCAGCAGGCAAAGTGGACTGTCCTACGAGCAGTACTTC. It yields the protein CASRQSGLSYEQYF.

CDR3 amino acids: CASSVLTSGSSGELFF. CDR3 DNA sequence: TGTGCCAGCAGTGTCCTGACTAGCGGGAGTTCCGGGGAGCTGTTTTTT. J is TRBJ2-2 and V is TRBV2; 12 positions match TRBD2. This CDR3 region has 16 residues. V trimming: 4 bases; J trimming: 6 bases; junction bases outside the gene matches: 6. Per the germline V gene, CDR1 is SNHLY and CDR2 is FYNNEI.

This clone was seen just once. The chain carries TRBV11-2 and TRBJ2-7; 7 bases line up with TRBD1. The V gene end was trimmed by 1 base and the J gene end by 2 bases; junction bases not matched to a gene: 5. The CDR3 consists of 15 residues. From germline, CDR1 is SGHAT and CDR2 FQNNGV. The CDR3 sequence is CASSLVRGSTYEQYF. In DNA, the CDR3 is TGTGCCAGCAGCTTAGTCAGGGGGTCCACCTACGAGCAGTACTTC.

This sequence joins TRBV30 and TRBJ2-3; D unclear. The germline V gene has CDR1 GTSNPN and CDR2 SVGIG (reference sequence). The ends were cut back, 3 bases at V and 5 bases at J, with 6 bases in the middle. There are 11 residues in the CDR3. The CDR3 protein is CAWRGLDTQYF. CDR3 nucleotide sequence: TGTGCCTGGAGGGGGTTAGATACGCAGTATTTT.

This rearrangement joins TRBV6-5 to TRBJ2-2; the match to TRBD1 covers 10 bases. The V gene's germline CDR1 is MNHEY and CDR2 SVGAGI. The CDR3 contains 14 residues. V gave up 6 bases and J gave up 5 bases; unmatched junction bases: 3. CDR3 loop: CASRSGQGTGELFF. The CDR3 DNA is TGTGCCAGCAGGTCGGGACAGGGGACCGGGGAGCTGTTTTTT.

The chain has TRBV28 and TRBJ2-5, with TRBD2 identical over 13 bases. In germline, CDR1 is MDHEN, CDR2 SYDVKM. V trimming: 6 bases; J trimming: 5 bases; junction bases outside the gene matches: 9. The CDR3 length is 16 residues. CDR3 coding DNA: TGTGCCAGCAGCCACGGACTAGCGGGAGTAGGTGAGACCCAGTACTTC. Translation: CASSHGLAGVGETQYF.

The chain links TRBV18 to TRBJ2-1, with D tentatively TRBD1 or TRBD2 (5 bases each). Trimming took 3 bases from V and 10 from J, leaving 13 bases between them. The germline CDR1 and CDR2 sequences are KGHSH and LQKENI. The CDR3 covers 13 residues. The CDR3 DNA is TGTGCCAGCTCACCCGGATTGGGGGAAGAGCAGTTCTTC. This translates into CASSPGLGEEQFF.